This T cell receptor beta chain was found in a study of T cells after yellow fever vaccination (dated 2019 in TCRdb). Concerning the study at large: The SMART-Seq v4 Ultra Low Input RNA kit was used to prepare libraries from fractions with low cell numbers. To follow T-cell clones before and after primary and booster YFV17D yellow fever vaccination, bulk TCR alpha and beta repertoires were sequenced over time. The cohort comprised two healthy male donors, one aged 18 to 30 and one aged 30 to 39 years. Blood samples were taken at several timepoints before and after primary and secondary immunization, and bulk PBMC replicates and cell subsets were isolated.

The treatment or condition label of this sample denotes: live attenuated yellow fever vaccine strain. PBMCs were isolated from peripheral blood using a standard Ficoll-Paque protocol. Dynabeads CD4 and CD8 positive selection kits were used to isolate the CD4 and CD8 T-cell fractions. TriZol was used to extract RNA from bulk PBMCs, CD4 and CD8 fractions, and dextramer-positive and dextramer-negative fractions. TCR cDNA was made using 5'RACE template switching, a step that added a universal primer site and unique molecular identifiers. Priming of cDNA synthesis was performed from both the TCR alpha and TCR beta constant segments. Libraries were amplified in two PCR steps, with sample barcodes and sequencing adapters added in the second step. Sequencing of libraries was done on Illumina HiSeq 2500 (2x100 bp) or NovaSeq (2x150 bp). On the authors' methods: Demultiplexing of reads and collapsing into UMI consensus sequences were performed with MIGEC, and V(D)J alignment was carried out with MiXCR. Vaccine-responding clonotypes were defined with edgeR using replicate PBMC samples, requiring FDR below 0.01 and a log2 fold change above 5 up to day 15. Each bulk clonotype was labeled CD4 or CD8 based on which sequenced repertoire, CD4 or CD8, contained the clonotype at higher abundance. In TCRdb, the public reads were trimmed at Q25 with fastp and aligned with MiXCR, with productive beta chains retained. Rows merge per CDR3 protein into single entries with the most common DNA and genes. The V and J calls shown here were made by TCRdb, not taken from the authors' results. The sample data list 150,000 or so distinct CDR3 sequences, and 6% to 7.5% of these were observed just once. More than 2% of the sample belongs to the ten largest clones.

Via the germline V gene (reference sequence), CDR1 is SGHKS and CDR2 YYEKEE. V loses 5 bases at its end and J loses 3 bases; junction bases beyond the gene matches: 6. Its CDR3 holds 15 amino acids, cysteine through phenylalanine. Only the CDR3 part of the read is kept: 45 bases, read in frame from the first base. This clonotype occurred many times. This receptor's antigen is unknown. Base quality data are lacking; no much larger clone is found one base away. Beyond this particular receptor, the publication reports: After the booster, most of the clones that had expanded following primary vaccination were detected again (roughly 96% of CD4 and around 90% of CD8), which suggests that memory was broadly maintained. Because only a couple of donors were included in the study, the extent to which the findings can be generalized is limited. Computational filtering was required because FACS-sorted repertoires could contain abundant contaminating clonotypes from the bulk population. A small share of clonotypes occurred in both CD4 and CD8 compartments, likely arising from convergent recombination. The secondary T-cell response was weaker than the primary response but faster, peaking on day 5 instead of day 15.

Recombination linked TRBV5-5 to TRBJ1-1; TRBD1 agrees with 11 junctional bases. This clonotype was obtained from a man aged 18 to 35 who received the YFV17D yellow fever vaccine. The sequencing used CD4+ T cells sorted from PBMCs, collected about 5 days after the first yellow fever vaccination. The DNA sequence follows: TGTGCCAGCAGTTTTCTGGGACAGGGGGACACTGAAGCTTTCTTT. Its amino acids are CASSFLGQGDTEAFF.